What follows are 14 T cell receptor beta chains derived from one specimen sequenced in a study of CD8 T cells in ankylosing spondylitis. Each CDR3 protein gets one entry after TCRdb re-called the 5' RACE reads with MiXCR. The sample holds some 800,000 distinct CDR3 sequences, about 10% seen once. For these receptors, no antigen is known. General study findings and limits: The study identified a TCR beta motif of seven or eight highly homologous variants that appeared characteristic of ankylosing spondylitis blood.

Sequencing was carried out using blood, either unsorted or a sorted T cell fraction (not recorded which). These receptor sequences come from a male donor with ankylosing spondylitis.

This clonotype has just a few counts. The chain carries TRBV6-5 and TRBJ2-1; 8 nucleotides agree with TRBD1. The V segment lost 4 bases and the J segment 6 bases; nucleotides outside the gene matches: 5. This CDR3 comprises 14 residues. CDR1 and CDR2 (germline): MNHEY, SVGAGI. The CDR3 region is CASSSIDRGNEQFF. The CDR3 nucleotides read TGTGCCAGCAGTTCCATTGACAGGGGCAATGAGCAGTTCTTC.

This clonotype was seen a few times. V and J are TRBV5-1 and TRBJ1-1; no reliable D call. Looked up from germline, CDR1 is SGHRS and CDR2 is YFSETQ. The CDR3 has 13 residues. The ends were cut back, 2 bases at V and 6 bases at J, with 11 bases in the middle. The CDR3 nucleotides are TGCGCCAGCAGCTTAACATACTATTCTGAAGCTTTCTTT. It is translated as CASSLTYYSEAFF.

This chain uses TRBV5-1 with TRBJ2-7; 7 nucleotides agree with TRBD2. This CDR3 region has 14 residues. Germline V lookup: CDR1 SGHRS, CDR2 YFSETQ. Trimming at V came to 0 bases and at J to 3 bases, leaving 3 bases not matched to a gene. This CDR3 reads CASSLDASGYEQYF. The CDR3 nucleotides are TGCGCCAGCAGCTTGGATGCTAGCGGCTACGAGCAGTACTTC.

In nucleotides, the CDR3 is TGTGCCAGAGATATTCTAGCGGGGTCGTACAATGAGCAGTTCTTC. This encodes CARDILAGSYNEQFF. V gene TRBV2 combines with J gene TRBJ2-1; 9 nucleotides match TRBD2. V trimming: 9 bases; J trimming: 4 bases; junction bases outside the gene matches: 10. Germline CDR1 reads SNHLY; CDR2 reads FYNNEI. The CDR3 is 15 residues long.

In its sample, this clonotype was seen a few times. This chain links TRBV24-1 with TRBJ2-3, with 8 bases fitting TRBD2. CDR1 and CDR2 from the germline V gene are KGHDR and SFDVKD. V dropped 4 bases and J dropped 1; count of bases not matched to a gene: 9. This CDR3 region has 17 residues. CDR3 loop: CATSDLKRGLRTDTQYF. In DNA, the CDR3 is TGTGCCACCAGTGACCTGAAGCGGGGGCTTCGCACAGATACGCAGTATTTT.

This rearrangement joins TRBV29-1 to TRBJ1-5; 7 bases agree with TRBD1. Germline V gene lookup returns CDR1 SQVTM and CDR2 ANQGSEA. Losses at the gene ends were 6 bases for V and 5 bases for J; bases not matched to a gene: 7. CDR3 size: 13 residues. The CDR3 DNA is TGCAGCGTGACCATCCAGGGGGATCAGCCCCAGCATTTT. Amino acid sequence: CSVTIQGDQPQHF. The whole variable domain, filled in from reference TRBV29-1 and TRBJ1-5, reads SAVISQKPSRDICQRGTSLTIQCQVDSQVTMMFWYRQQPGQSLTLIATANQGSEATYESGFVIDKFPISRPNLTFSTLTVSNMSPEDSSIYLCSVTIQGDQPQHFGDGTRLSIL.

The chain carries TRBV20-1 and TRBJ2-1; TRBD2 agrees at 8 bases. Unmatched junction bases numbered 14, after V lost 1 base and J lost 6 bases. The CDR3 extends over 17 amino acids. CDR1 DFQATT and CDR2 SNEGSKA come from the germline V gene (reference sequence). The CDR3 sequence is CSARVRGGLAKGNEQFF. CDR3 nucleotides: TGCAGTGCTAGAGTTCGGGGCGGACTAGCCAAAGGCAATGAGCAGTTCTTC.

The genes are TRBV28 and TRBJ2-7; 8 bases match TRBD1. Looked up from germline, CDR1 is MDHEN and CDR2 is SYDVKM. CDR3 length: 15 residues. V gave up 6 bases and J gave up 1 base; unmatched junction bases: 8. CDR3 sequence: CASSPLDRVSYEQYF. The CDR3 DNA reads as TGTGCCAGCAGCCCCTTGGACAGGGTTTCCTACGAGCAGTACTTC.

The gene calls are TRBV10-3 and TRBJ1-2, with TRBD1 matching 8 bases. The V gene end was trimmed by 2 bases and the J gene end by 9 bases; junction bases not matched to a gene: 8. Germline V gene lookup returns CDR1 ENHRY and CDR2 SYGVKD. The CDR3 is 14 residues long. The CDR3 nucleotides read TGTGCCATCAGTGAGCGCAGGGGGCTGTATAGCTACACCTTC. Amino acids: CAISERRGLYSYTF.

CDR3 sequence reads: CASSDRDRGRGGYTF. DNA of the CDR3: TGTGCCAGCAGCGACCGGGACAGGGGAAGGGGAGGCTACACCTTC. J is TRBJ1-2 and V is TRBV7-2; 10 bases agree with TRBD1. CDR1 is SGHTA, CDR2 FQGNSA, per germline. The CDR3 runs 15 residues. Losses at the gene ends were 5 bases for V and 8 bases for J; bases not matched to a gene: 11. Based on the CDR3 plus reference TRBV7-2 and TRBJ1-2, the full variable domain is GAGVSQSPSNKVTEKGKDVELRCDPISGHTALYWYRQSLGQGLEFLIYFQGNSAPDKSGLPSDRFSAERTGGSVSTLTIQRTQQEDSAVYLCASSDRDRGRGGYTFGSGTRLTVV.

This clonotype has a handful of counts. The chain uses TRBV6-2 or TRBV6-3 and TRBJ2-6; no clear D. Per germline, CDR1 MNHEY and CDR2 SVGEGT. This CDR3 is built from 18 residues. V lost 3 bases to trimming and J lost 0 bases, with 15 bases between them. The CDR3 loop reads CASSYPSPGDSGANVLTF. In nucleotides, the CDR3 is TGTGCCAGCAGTTATCCTTCCCCCGGCGACTCTGGGGCCAACGTCCTGACTTTC.

This clonotype was counted ten times or more. This chain joins TRBV5-1 and TRBJ2-2; TRBD2 agrees at 7 bases. J lost 3 bases, V lost 4 bases, and 3 bases had no gene match. Looked up from germline, CDR1 is SGHRS and CDR2 is YFSETQ. The CDR3 length is 14 residues. The CDR3 DNA sequence: TGCGCCAGCAGCAGCGGGGCTTACACCGGGGAGCTGTTTTTT. It is translated as CASSSGAYTGELFF.

At least ten counts were recorded for this clonotype. The chain joins TRBV20-1 to TRBJ1-5, with D possibly TRBD1 on 5 matching bases. Germline CDR1 and CDR2: DFQATT and SNEGSKA (reference sequence). The length of the CDR3 is 14 residues. Trimming took off 6 bases at V and 4 bases at J, with 16 bases between the two ends. The CDR3 region has the DNA TGCAGTGCCCACCAGGGAAGAGGGAATCAGCCCCAGCATTTT. Protein sequence: CSAHQGRGNQPQHF.

This sequence joins TRBV7-3 and TRBJ2-1; D ambiguous. Germline CDR1 and CDR2: SGHTA and FQGTGA. Trimming took 5 bases from V and 0 from J, leaving 11 bases between them. The CDR3 contains 15 residues. As DNA, the CDR3 is TGTGCCAGCAGCCCTTCGACCCACTCCTACAATGAGCAGTTCTTC. Its protein product is CASSPSTHSYNEQFF.